The 15 T cell receptor beta chains below come from one sample, sequenced in a study of T-cell memory formation after mild COVID-19. TCRdb reanalysed the 5' RACE reads using MiXCR and keeps one entry per CDR3 protein. Seen here are about 470,000 distinct CDR3 sequences, 25% observed once, and the top ten hold 12%. The sequenced material came from PBMCs or a T cell subset sorted from them (not recorded which). Every receptor here comes from an adult woman who had mild COVID-19 (a few samples of this study predate the infection). Cell type and time point are not known.

This clonotype was detected a few times. The chain carries TRBV3-1 and TRBJ2-7, with a weak D call TRBD1 (5 bases). CDR1 is LGHDT and CDR2 is YNNKEL in the germline V gene (reference sequence). Trimming took off 4 bases at V and 3 bases at J, with 13 bases between the two ends. This CDR3 has 14 amino acids. The CDR3 spells CASSLGRRDYEQYF. The CDR3 DNA reads TGTGCCAGCAGCCTGGGCCGCAGGGACTACGAGCAGTACTTC.

The CDR3 nucleotides read TGTGCCAGCAGCGGAGAAGCGGGACAGGGGACTGAAGCTTTCTTT. This translates into CASSGEAGQGTEAFF. V gene TRBV9 combines with J gene TRBJ1-1; 10 bases match TRBD1. From germline, CDR1 is SGDLS and CDR2 YYNGEE. Losses at the gene ends were 3 bases for V and 5 bases for J; bases not matched to a gene: 7. CDR3 length equals 15 residues. Filled out from reference TRBV9 and TRBJ1-1, the complete variable domain reads DSGVTQTPKHLITATGQRVTLRCSPRSGDLSVYWYQQSLDQGLQFLIQYYNGEERAKGNILERFSAQQFPDLHSELNLSSLELGDSALYFCASSGEAGQGTEAFFGQGTRLTVV.

This chain uses TRBV6-5 with TRBJ1-5; 8 nucleotides match TRBD1. The CDR3 has 14 amino acids. V shed 5 bases, J shed 6 bases, and the junction held 6 bases outside the gene matches. The germline V gene has CDR1 MNHEY and CDR2 SVGAGI. The CDR3 reads CASSDRGRGQPQHF. In DNA, the CDR3 is TGTGCCAGCAGTGACAGGGGAAGGGGTCAGCCCCAGCATTTT.

The chain employs TRBV6-6 and TRBJ2-3, with 13 bases aligning to TRBD2. Germline lookup yields CDR1 MNHNY and CDR2 SVGAGI (reference sequence). With 7 bases clipped from V and 3 bases from J, the junction kept 7 bases outside the gene matches. The CDR3 is 16 amino acids. In DNA, the CDR3 is TGTGCCAGCACATGGACTAGCGGGAGTTGGACAGATACGCAGTATTTT. Translation gives CASTWTSGSWTDTQYF.

CDR3: CASSLFQSGDSSYNEQFF. The DNA of the CDR3 is TGTGCCAGCAGCTTGTTTCAGTCAGGCGATAGCTCCTACAATGAGCAGTTCTTC. The chain has TRBV7-8 and TRBJ2-1; no clear D. From germline, CDR1 is SGHVS and CDR2 FQNEAQ. There are 18 residues in the CDR3. Trimming took off 3 bases at V and 0 bases at J, with 18 bases between the two ends.

The chain uses TRBV20-1 and TRBJ1-1; perhaps TRBD1 as D (5 bases). The germline gives CDR1 DFQATT, CDR2 SNEGSKA (reference sequence). The CDR3 totals 13 residues. Between the trimmed V and J ends, which lost 6 bases and 0 bases, there was a span of 11 bases. The CDR3 region has the DNA TGCAGTGCGAGACCCAGGGTGAACACTGAAGCTTTCTTT. Its translation: CSARPRVNTEAFF.

The V and J genes are TRBV19 and TRBJ2-7; possibly TRBD1 or TRBD2 for D (5 bases each). The germline V and J ends were trimmed by 3 bases and 4 bases, with 13 bases remaining between them. CDR1 is LNHDA, CDR2 SQIVND, per germline (reference sequence). The CDR3 extends over 14 amino acids. The CDR3: CASSIGTVGYEQYF. The CDR3, as DNA: TGTGCCAGTAGTATTGGGACGGTTGGGTACGAGCAGTACTTC.

V usage is TRBV7-8 and J usage is TRBJ2-3, with D perhaps TRBD2 (7 bases). Germline CDR1 SGHVS, CDR2 FQNEAQ. The CDR3 has 14 residues. With 5 bases removed from V and 5 bases from J, the gap between germline ends came to 14 bases. CDR3 nucleotides: TGTGCCAGCAGCCAGGGGACGGGGGGAGATACGCAGTATTTT. It specifies CASSQGTGGDTQYF. Combining the CDR3 with reference TRBV7-8 and TRBJ2-3 gives the whole variable domain GAGVSQSPRYKVAKRGQDVALRCDPISGHVSLFWYQQALGQGPEFLTYFQNEAQLDKSGLPSDRFFAERPEGSVSTLKIQRTQQEDSAVYLCASSQGTGGDTQYFGPGTRLTVL.

The chain links TRBV7-2 to TRBJ2-1; 8 bases map to TRBD2. Germline-derived CDR1 and CDR2 are SGHTA and FQGNSA. The V gene end was trimmed by 7 bases and the J gene end by 4 bases; junction bases not matched to a gene: 3. The CDR3 loop spans 13 amino acids. The CDR3 DNA is TGTGCCAGCAACGCGGGAGGTTACAATGAGCAGTTCTTC. This codes for CASNAGGYNEQFF.

The chain carries TRBV5-5 and TRBJ1-1; D gene unclear. CDR3 length: 17 residues. V dropped 4 bases and J dropped 4 bases, with 23 bases sitting between them. Germline V CDR1 and CDR2: SGHKS, YYEKEE (reference sequence). The CDR3 bases are TGTGCCAGCAGCCATGGACCCTCCAGCGGGATAGTCACTGAAGCTTTCTTT. Encoded protein: CASSHGPSSGIVTEAFF.

This clonotype was counted at least ten times. V usage is TRBV24-1 and J usage is TRBJ2-2, with D perhaps TRBD1 (6 bases). The germline V gene has CDR1 KGHDR and CDR2 SFDVKD. The length of the CDR3 is 14 residues. V gave up 4 bases and J gave up 3 bases, with 8 bases separating them. CDR3 protein: CATSERQDTGELFF. The CDR3, as DNA: TGTGCCACCAGTGAGCGACAGGACACCGGGGAGCTGTTTTTT.

As DNA, the CDR3 is TGTGCCACCAGCAGAGAAAGCGGGGGAGGCCGATTTGAGCAGTTCTTC. This codes for CATSRESGGGRFEQFF. The V call is TRBV15, the J call TRBJ2-1; 8 bases agree with TRBD2. The CDR3 runs to 16 residues. J gave up 9 bases and V 0 bases, and 10 bases lay outside the gene matches. Germline-derived CDR1 and CDR2 are LNHNV and YYDKDF (reference sequence).

The CDR3 DNA reads TGTGCCAGCAGCCAACGAACTAGGTCAGAGACCCAGTACTTC. It is translated as CASSQRTRSETQYF. The chain couples TRBV3-1 to TRBJ2-5; D is perhaps TRBD2 (5 bases). CDR3 length: 14 residues. Trimming pared 2 bases from V and 4 bases from J, leaving 11 bases between. The germline gives CDR1 LGHDT, CDR2 YNNKEL (reference sequence).

At least ten counts were recorded for this clonotype. CDR3 nucleotide sequence: TGTGCCTCTAGCGGGGACTACAATGAGCAGTTCTTC. It translates to CASSGDYNEQFF. The chain links TRBV12-5 to TRBJ2-1, with 9 bases fitting TRBD2. Germline CDR1 LGHNT, CDR2 FRNRAP. The CDR3 loop spans 12 amino acids.

J is TRBJ2-1 and V is TRBV30, with 13 bases aligning to TRBD2. This CDR3 region has 15 residues. Germline CDR1 reads GTSNPN; CDR2 reads SVGIG (reference sequence). J lost 4 bases, V lost 3 bases, and 3 bases had no gene match. DNA of the CDR3: TGTGCCTGGAGGGGACTAGCGGGAAATTACAATGAGCAGTTCTTC. This encodes CAWRGLAGNYNEQFF.